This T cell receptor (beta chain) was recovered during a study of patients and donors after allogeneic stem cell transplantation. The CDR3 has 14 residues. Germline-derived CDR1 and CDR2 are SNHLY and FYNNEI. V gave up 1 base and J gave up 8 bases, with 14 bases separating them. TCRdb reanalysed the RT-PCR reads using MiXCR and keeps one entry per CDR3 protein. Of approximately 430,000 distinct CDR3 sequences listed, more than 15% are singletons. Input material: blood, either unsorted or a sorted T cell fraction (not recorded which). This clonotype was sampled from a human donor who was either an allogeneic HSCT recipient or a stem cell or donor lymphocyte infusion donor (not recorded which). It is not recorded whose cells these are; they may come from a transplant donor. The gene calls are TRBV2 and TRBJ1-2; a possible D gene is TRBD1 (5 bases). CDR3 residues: CASSEGPGLGGYTF. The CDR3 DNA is TGTGCCAGCAGTGAAGGCCCAGGGCTGGGGGGCTACACCTTC.